Each of the 30 T cell receptor beta chains below was sequenced from the same sample in a study of human T cells and chemical hapten exposure. Noted time point: patch test 1, 2 weeks after DPC sensitization. The treatment was: therapeutic diphenylcyclopropenone sensitization with weekly scalp DPC. TCRdb analysed the RACE reads with MiXCR anew, one entry per CDR3 protein. Here the sample spans some 190,000 distinct CDR3 sequences, approximately 20% being singletons. Material: whole blood, obtained in connection with sensitization to the hapten diphenylcyclopropenone (DPC). All receptors derive from a woman between 45 and 60 years old with alopecia areata. Some clones in this sample may be carry-over from other donors' samples.

The chain carries TRBV7-3 and TRBJ2-3, with 8 bases aligning to TRBD2. This CDR3 spans 14 amino acids. The V gene end was trimmed by 4 bases and the J gene end by 4 bases; junction bases not matched to a gene: 4. The V gene's germline CDR1 is SGHTA and CDR2 FQGTGA. The CDR3 region is CASSSRTSPDTQYF. CDR3 nucleotides: TGTGCCAGCAGCTCCCGGACTAGCCCAGATACGCAGTATTTT.

CDR3 in DNA: TGTGCCACCAGCAGAAAACTAGCGGGAGGGACAGATACGCAGTATTTT. As protein: CATSRKLAGGTDTQYF. The gene calls are TRBV15 and TRBJ2-3; 13 bases line up with TRBD2. The CDR3 contains 16 residues. With 2 bases clipped from V and 3 bases from J, the junction kept 2 bases outside the gene matches. Germline CDR1 is LNHNV and CDR2 is YYDKDF (reference sequence).

This rearrangement joins TRBV20-1 to TRBJ2-1; 12 positions agree with TRBD2. The germline CDR1 and CDR2 sequences are DFQATT and SNEGSKA (reference sequence). The CDR3 extends over 14 amino acids. The trim removed 6 bases at V and 4 bases at J, leaving 4 bases unmatched. CDR3 region: CSAFGTSGYNEQFF. The CDR3 region has the DNA TGCAGTGCCTTCGGGACTAGCGGGTACAATGAGCAGTTCTTC.

The gene calls are TRBV30 and TRBJ1-2; no firm D call. The CDR3 has 13 residues. The V end was cut by 0 bases, the J end by 3 bases, with 8 bases between. CDR1 is GTSNPN, CDR2 SVGIG, per germline (reference sequence). In nucleotides, the CDR3 is TGTGCCTGGAGTGTAAGGCCCTACTATGGCTACACCTTC. This gives the protein CAWSVRPYYGYTF.

This sequence joins TRBV10-2 and TRBJ1-1, with D possibly TRBD1 on 5 matching bases. CDR3 length: 13 residues. CDR1 WSHSY and CDR2 SAAADI come from the germline V gene. V lost 3 bases to trimming and J lost 5 bases, with 10 bases between them. CDR3 coding DNA: TGCGCCAGCAGTGATGGGGGTAGAACTGAAGCTTTCTTT. Translation: CASSDGGRTEAFF.

This sequence joins TRBV25-1 and TRBJ2-5, with TRBD2 matching 7 bases. V shed 5 bases, J shed 6 bases, and the junction held 12 bases outside the gene matches. This CDR3 has 15 amino acids. CDR1 is MGHDK and CDR2 is SYGVNS in the germline V gene. The CDR3 DNA reads as TGTGCCAGCAGTTCCTGGGGGGAGGGTCCCAAGACCCAGTACTTC. As protein: CASSSWGEGPKTQYF.

This chain links TRBV5-1 with TRBJ2-1; 12 nucleotides line up with TRBD2. Germline CDR1 and CDR2: SGHRS and YFSETQ. The CDR3 spans 17 residues. V was clipped by 4 bases and J by 1 base; unmatched bases: 6. This chain's CDR3 is CASSTLTSGSSYNEQFF. The DNA of the CDR3 is TGCGCCAGCAGCACCCTGACTAGCGGGAGTTCCTACAATGAGCAGTTCTTC.

The rearrangement uses TRBV3-1 and TRBJ2-2; no firm D call. Trimming pared 1 base from V and 7 bases from J, leaving 7 bases between. Per germline, CDR1 LGHDT and CDR2 YNNKEL (reference sequence). This CDR3 is built from 13 residues. The CDR3 bases are TGTGCCAGCAGCCAAGCCCTTCTCGGGGAGCTGTTTTTT. Protein product: CASSQALLGELFF.

V gene TRBV4-2 combines with J gene TRBJ1-2; D is possibly TRBD1 (6 bases). V lost 5 bases and J 8 bases, leaving 9 bases between the germline ends. Germline lookup yields CDR1 LGHNA and CDR2 YNFKEQ. The CDR3 loop spans 11 amino acids. The CDR3 reads CASSNREGYTF. Here the CDR3 DNA reads TGTGCCAGCAGCAACAGGGAGGGCTACACCTTC.

CDR3 residues: CASSPLAGGPETQYF. The CDR3 DNA follows: TGTGCCAGCAGCCCCCTAGCGGGAGGGCCAGAGACCCAGTACTTC. The rearrangement links TRBV7-6 to TRBJ2-5; 12 bases are a match to TRBD2. The CDR3 covers 15 residues. The germline V gene has CDR1 SGHVS and CDR2 FNYEAQ. Losses at the gene ends were 5 bases for V and 4 bases for J; bases not matched to a gene: 5.

This clonotype was recorded a few times. The chain employs TRBV10-3 and TRBJ2-7, with D possibly TRBD1 on 8 matching bases. Germline V gene lookup returns CDR1 ENHRY and CDR2 SYGVKD. Trimming cost V 2 bases and J 5 bases, with 13 bases left between them. The CDR3 contains 14 residues. CDR3 sequence (DNA): TGTGCCATCAGTGAGAACAGGGGGAGGGACGAGCAGTACTTC. Protein sequence: CAISENRGRDEQYF.

This clonotype was counted a few times. The CDR3 DNA sequence: TGTGCCAGCAGTCTGAGAGGGACAGGATTTTCACCTCCTTTGTACTTC. This gives the protein CASSLRGTGFSPPLYF. This chain links TRBV12-3 or TRBV12-4 with TRBJ2-7; 8 positions agree with TRBD1. The trim removed 5 bases at V and 12 bases at J, leaving 21 bases unmatched. The CDR3 is 16 residues long.

The sample holds many counts of this clonotype. The rearrangement uses TRBV7-2 and TRBJ2-3; possibly TRBD2 for D (5 bases). This CDR3 has 14 residues. Trimming took 6 bases from V and 2 from J, leaving 12 bases between them. CDR1 SGHTA and CDR2 FQGNSA come from the germline V gene. The CDR3 coding sequence is TGTGCCAGCAGTCAGGACTCGTACACAGATACGCAGTATTTT. Translating gives CASSQDSYTDTQYF.

This clonotype turned up a few times. This chain links TRBV9 with TRBJ2-7, with D tentatively TRBD2 (5 bases). Germline V lookup: CDR1 SGDLS, CDR2 YYNGEE. The ends were cut back, 0 bases at V and 5 bases at J, with 15 bases in the middle. The CDR3 is made up of 15 amino acids. The CDR3 spells CASSVGRDKVHEQYF. CDR3 in DNA: TGTGCCAGCAGCGTAGGTCGGGATAAGGTCCACGAGCAGTACTTC. The full variable domain, rest sourced from reference TRBV9 and TRBJ2-7, is DSGVTQTPKHLITATGQRVTLRCSPRSGDLSVYWYQQSLDQGLQFLIQYYNGEERAKGNILERFSAQQFPDLHSELNLSSLELGDSALYFCASSVGRDKVHEQYFGPGTRLTVT.

The rearrangement joins TRBV11-3 to TRBJ2-3, with TRBD2 matching over 7 bases. The trim removed 3 bases at V and 3 bases at J, leaving 9 bases unmatched. The CDR3 length is 16 residues. Per the germline V gene, CDR1 is SGHNT and CDR2 is YENEEA. CDR3 in DNA: TGTGCCAGCAGCTTGGACTCGGGGGAGGGAACAGATACGCAGTATTTT. Its translation: CASSLDSGEGTDTQYF.

This clonotype was found a few times. In DNA, the CDR3 is TGTGCCAGCAGCCCCTGGTCCGGGACAGGGGCGATTAGTAATTCACCCCTCCACTTT. It yields the protein CASSPWSGTGAISNSPLHF. J is TRBJ1-6 and V is TRBV7-6, with 10 bases matching TRBD1. With V trimmed by 5 bases and J by 6 bases, 16 bases remained unmatched. Germline lookup yields CDR1 SGHVS and CDR2 FNYEAQ. The length of the CDR3 is 19 residues.

The J gene is TRBJ1-2, the V gene TRBV12-3 or TRBV12-4, with D possibly being TRBD1 (6 bases). The CDR3 length is 15 residues. V dropped 2 bases and J dropped 2 bases, with 12 bases sitting between them. The CDR3 spells CASSLYRVRNYGYTF. CDR3 sequence (DNA): TGTGCCAGCAGTTTATACAGGGTGCGGAACTATGGCTACACCTTC.

The V call is TRBV2, the J call TRBJ2-1, with 7 bases matching TRBD1. CDR3 length: 14 residues. Germline trimming cut 6 bases from V and 2 bases from J; bases unmatched to any gene: 4. Germline lookup yields CDR1 SNHLY and CDR2 FYNNEI. For the CDR3, the DNA is TGTGCCAGCAGGACGACAGGGCCCTACAATGAGCAGTTCTTC. Translating gives CASRTTGPYNEQFF.

The chain recombines TRBV9 with TRBJ1-1, with D possibly TRBD1 on 6 matching bases. Deletions cut 0 bases from V and 5 bases from J, with 11 bases between. CDR3 length: 14 residues. The germline V gene encodes CDR1 SGDLS and CDR2 YYNGEE. CDR3 sequence (DNA): TGTGCCAGCAGCGTAGCTCAGGGGTCGACTGAAGCTTTCTTT. It specifies CASSVAQGSTEAFF.

V and J are TRBV29-1 and TRBJ2-5, with D tentatively TRBD2 (6 bases). The germline CDR1 and CDR2 sequences are SQVTM and ANQGSEA. This CDR3 region has 11 residues. V was pared by 6 bases and J by 2 bases, with 7 bases between. The CDR3 reads CSVRGQETQYF. CDR3 sequence (DNA): TGCAGCGTCCGGGGGCAAGAGACCCAGTACTTC.

The chain combines TRBV20-1 with TRBJ2-7; 10 bases are shared with TRBD1. After removal of 4 bases from V and 7 bases from J, the junction contained 7 bases not matched to a gene. The CDR3 has 13 amino acids. Germline values: CDR1 DFQATT, CDR2 SNEGSKA (reference sequence). For the CDR3, the DNA is TGCAGTGCTATCGGGACAGGGGAGCGGGAGCAGTACTTC. As protein: CSAIGTGEREQYF.

This rearrangement joins TRBV20-1 to TRBJ2-3; 12 bases map to TRBD1. J gave up 4 bases and V 6 bases, and 8 bases lay outside the gene matches. The CDR3 contains 15 residues. Germline V CDR1 and CDR2: DFQATT, SNEGSKA (reference sequence). The CDR3: CSANTGTGGPDTQYF. CDR3 coding DNA: TGCAGTGCCAACACCGGGACAGGGGGCCCAGATACGCAGTATTTT.

Note on this clonotype: A much larger clone sits a single nucleotide away, making a read error possible. Without the conserved terminal phenylalanine or tryptophan, this CDR3 likely stems from a read error. The rearrangement joins TRBV20-1 to TRBJ2-3; D gene uncertain. The CDR3 has 13 residues. In germline, CDR1 is DFQATT, CDR2 SNEGSKA (reference sequence). Trimming left V 1 base short and J 3 bases short, with 8 bases between. The CDR3: CSARVSGTDTQYL. In nucleotides, the CDR3 is TGCAGTGCTAGAGTTTCGGGTACAGATACGCAGTATCTT.

J is TRBJ2-1 and V is TRBV20-1; TRBD1 might be the D (7 bases). Looked up from germline, CDR1 is DFQATT and CDR2 is SNEGSKA (reference sequence). CDR3 length: 15 residues. Trimming cost V 6 bases and J 7 bases, with 22 bases left between them. This CDR3 reads CSARGTPKERNEQFF. CDR3 DNA: TGCAGTGCCAGGGGGACTCCCAAGGAGAGGAATGAGCAGTTCTTC.

This clonotype was seen a handful of times. The rearrangement links TRBV6-5 to TRBJ2-1; 7 bases line up with TRBD1. The germline V gene has CDR1 MNHEY and CDR2 SVGAGI. This CDR3 has 14 amino acids. V dropped 5 bases and J dropped 7; count of bases not matched to a gene: 8. CDR3 sequence: CASSRTGADNEQFF. The CDR3 nucleotides read TGTGCCAGCAGTCGCACAGGGGCTGATAATGAGCAGTTCTTC.

This clonotype was found a few times. The gene calls are TRBV6-6 and TRBJ1-5; D remains unclear. Per the germline V gene, CDR1 is MNHNY and CDR2 is SVGAGI (reference sequence). The CDR3 has 16 residues. Trimming removed 2 bases from V and 5 bases from J, with 16 bases in between. The CDR3 loop reads CASSYQGNGEHQPQHF. The CDR3 DNA is TGTGCCAGCAGTTACCAAGGGAATGGGGAGCATCAGCCCCAGCATTTT.

V usage is TRBV12-3 or TRBV12-4 and J usage is TRBJ2-3, with D possibly matching TRBD2 (6 bases). Trimming took 8 bases from V and 0 from J, leaving 18 bases between them. The CDR3 is 16 residues long. CDR3 in DNA: TGTGCCAGCGGACTACCGAGGGTAACTAGCACAGATACGCAGTATTTT. Translation gives CASGLPRVTSTDTQYF.

There are many counts of this clonotype. The CDR3 protein is CASIYGYRNTEAFF. Written as DNA, the CDR3 is TGTGCCAGCATCTACGGTTACAGAAACACTGAAGCTTTCTTT. This chain connects TRBV2 to TRBJ1-1, with D unclear. The CDR3 length is 14 residues. The ends were cut back, 7 bases at V and 2 bases at J, with 14 bases in the middle. The germline V gene encodes CDR1 SNHLY and CDR2 FYNNEI.

This chain connects TRBV29-1 to TRBJ1-1; 10 positions match TRBD1. CDR3 size: 13 residues. Germline-derived CDR1 and CDR2 are SQVTM and ANQGSEA. J was trimmed by 3 bases and V by 5 bases; bases with no gene match: 3. CDR3: CSVRGQGDTEAFF. The CDR3 region has the DNA TGCAGCGTTCGCGGACAGGGGGACACTGAAGCTTTCTTT.

This clonotype showed up just a few times. The chain joins TRBV20-1 to TRBJ2-5, with TRBD2 identical over 8 bases. CDR3 length: 15 amino acids. CDR1 DFQATT and CDR2 SNEGSKA come from the germline V gene (reference sequence). J was trimmed by 5 bases and V by 4 bases; bases with no gene match: 12. CDR3 coding DNA: TGCAGTGCTACGAGCGAGAGCGGGAGAGGGGAGACCCAGTACTTC. It specifies CSATSESGRGETQYF.